These 24 T cell receptor beta chains originate from one sample sequenced in a study of neurological immune-mediated disorders. TCRdb re-derived calls from the 5' RACE reads in MiXCR, one entry per CDR3 protein. Altogether under 75,000 distinct CDR3 sequences are present, about 3.3% being singletons, with the ten largest covering approximately 6.5%. Material for sequencing was PBMCs. The receptors were gathered from a woman aged 60-75 years with multiple sclerosis.

This clonotype was detected many times. The V and J genes are TRBV25-1 and TRBJ1-4; D is undetermined. V was trimmed by 7 bases and J by 7 bases, leaving 7 bases between them. Germline CDR1 is MGHDK and CDR2 is SYGVNS. CDR3 length: 11 residues. The CDR3 spells CASTGVEKLFF. CDR3 nucleotide sequence: TGTGCCAGCACCGGAGTTGAAAAACTGTTTTTT.

In its sample, this clonotype was seen many times. The chain is built from TRBV9 and TRBJ1-2, with TRBD1 identical over 7 bases. The CDR3 contains 14 residues. After removal of 4 bases from V and 4 bases from J, the junction contained 7 bases not matched to a gene. In germline, CDR1 is SGDLS, CDR2 YYNGEE. The CDR3 DNA follows: TGTGCCAGCAGCAAGACAGGGATGACCTATGGCTACACCTTC. It translates to CASSKTGMTYGYTF.

This clonotype was seen many times. The chain's CDR3 is CSARDQKITYEQYF. CDR3 bases: TGCAGTGCTAGAGATCAAAAAATCACCTACGAGCAGTACTTC. V is TRBV20-1 and J is TRBJ2-7, with D unresolved. Trimming left V 0 bases short and J 2 bases short, with 11 bases between. In germline, CDR1 is DFQATT, CDR2 SNEGSKA (reference sequence). The CDR3 runs 14 residues.

This clonotype was counted only a few times. The chain carries TRBV12-3 or TRBV12-4 and TRBJ2-7, with a possible D match to TRBD1 (6 bases). V shed 7 bases and J shed 4 bases, with 11 bases lying between them. The CDR3 extends over 12 amino acids. For the CDR3, the DNA is TGTGCCAGCAACATACAGGGTTACGAGCAGTACTTC. Encoded protein: CASNIQGYEQYF.

This clonotype appeared many times. The chain recombines TRBV28 with TRBJ2-7; no clear D gene. Germline CDR1 reads MDHEN; CDR2 reads SYDVKM. The CDR3 has 10 residues. Trimming removed 10 bases from V and 4 bases from J, with 8 bases in between. Written as DNA, the CDR3 is TGTGCCACCAGATTGTACGAGCAGTACTTC. This codes for CATRLYEQYF.

This clonotype was counted ten times or more. This rearrangement joins TRBV7-2 to TRBJ1-5; no reliable D call. CDR1 SGHTA and CDR2 FQGNSA come from the germline V gene. Trimming stripped 5 bases from V and 5 bases from J, with 10 bases between. This CDR3 has 13 residues. DNA for the CDR3: TGTGCCAGCAGCCCCCAGGATGATCAGCCCCAGCATTTT. Its translation: CASSPQDDQPQHF.

This clonotype was seen repeatedly, ten times or more. This chain connects TRBV29-1 to TRBJ1-4, with D tentatively TRBD1 (5 bases). Germline loops: CDR1 SQVTM, CDR2 ANQGSEA. V was pared by 0 bases and J by 8 bases, with 10 bases between. CDR3 length equals 13 residues. In nucleotides, the CDR3 is TGCAGCGTTGAAGAGGACATAGGGGAAAAACTGTTTTTT. It specifies CSVEEDIGEKLFF.

This clonotype came up many times. The rearrangement links TRBV3-1 to TRBJ1-2; D remains unclear. Germline-derived CDR1 and CDR2 are LGHDT and YNNKEL (reference sequence). Trimming removed 2 bases at V and 7 bases at J, with 11 bases between. This CDR3 has 13 amino acids. CDR3 nucleotide sequence: TGTGCCAGCAGCCAACTCCTCTCGTCTGGCTACACCTTC. As protein: CASSQLLSSGYTF.

This clonotype was found many times. This rearrangement joins TRBV7-6 to TRBJ2-7; D gene ambiguous. The V and J ends lost 3 bases and 6 bases respectively, with 18 bases between them. The length of the CDR3 is 15 residues. Per germline, CDR1 SGHVS and CDR2 FNYEAQ. For the CDR3, the DNA is TGTGCCAGCAGCTTTCGTAGGGTCTCTCCTGCCGAGCAGTACTTC. Translation gives CASSFRRVSPAEQYF.

This clonotype was recorded many times. The rearrangement joins TRBV5-1 to TRBJ1-6, with D hard to call. This CDR3 comprises 12 residues. Germline CDR1 SGHRS, CDR2 YFSETQ. V lost 3 bases and J 5 bases, leaving 3 bases between the germline ends. CDR3 coding DNA: TGCGCCAGCAGCTCGGATAATTCACCCCTCCACTTT. Its translation: CASSSDNSPLHF.

There are many counts of this clonotype. The chain recombines TRBV20-1 with TRBJ1-2; D is undetermined. The CDR3 is made up of 15 amino acids. V shed 0 bases and J shed 0 bases, with 11 bases lying between them. In germline, CDR1 is DFQATT, CDR2 SNEGSKA (reference sequence). In DNA form, the CDR3 reads TGCAGTGCTAGAGATCTAACAGCCTCTAACTATGGCTACACCTTC. Translating it yields CSARDLTASNYGYTF.

This clonotype was detected many times. The chain employs TRBV20-1 and TRBJ1-1, with D tentatively TRBD1 (5 bases). V was cut by 2 bases and J by 3 bases, with 7 bases left in between. This CDR3 has 12 residues. Germline values: CDR1 DFQATT, CDR2 SNEGSKA (reference sequence). In nucleotides, the CDR3 is TGCAGTGCTAGATCGGGGGACACTGAAGCTTTCTTT. Its protein product is CSARSGDTEAFF.

This clonotype appeared a few times. This may arise from a read error, as a much more abundant clone is one base away. Since no conserved phenylalanine or tryptophan closes the CDR3, a read error is the likely cause. The chain employs TRBV12-3 or TRBV12-4 and TRBJ2-4; 8 nucleotides match TRBD2. J gave up 2 bases and V 2 bases, and 2 bases lay outside the gene matches. The CDR3 runs to 15 residues. CDR3 in DNA: TGTGCCAGCAGTTTAAGTAGCGGGACCAAAAACATTCAGTACTGC. Translating gives CASSLSSGTKNIQYC.

This clonotype was detected ten times or more. The rearrangement uses TRBV20-1 and TRBJ1-5; D not certain. Trimming took off 3 bases at V and 7 bases at J, with 19 bases between the two ends. Germline CDR1 reads DFQATT; CDR2 reads SNEGSKA (reference sequence). The CDR3 sequence is 15 residues long. CDR3 sequence (DNA): TGCAGTGCTAGGTCCCTAGGCCATGGCGAACAGCCCCAGCATTTT. Translation: CSARSLGHGEQPQHF.

This clonotype was seen ten or more times. This chain links TRBV20-1 with TRBJ2-5; D might be TRBD1 or TRBD2, each matching 5 bases. The germline CDR1 and CDR2 sequences are DFQATT and SNEGSKA (reference sequence). The ends were cut back, 5 bases at V and 5 bases at J, with 18 bases in the middle. This CDR3 is built from 14 residues. Written as DNA, the CDR3 is TGCAGTGCTTATCCTCCAGGGAGTTTGGAGACCCAGTACTTC. This codes for CSAYPPGSLETQYF.

This clonotype was counted ten times or more. The chain uses TRBV20-1 and TRBJ2-2, with D tentatively TRBD1 (6 bases). Germline assignment: CDR1 DFQATT and CDR2 SNEGSKA (reference sequence). Trimming took off 5 bases at V and 6 bases at J, with 19 bases between the two ends. The CDR3 is 15 amino acids. The CDR3 DNA is TGCAGTGCTCCCGAAGGGGGAGTAATCGCCGGGGAGCTGTTTTTT. Protein: CSAPEGGVIAGELFF.

This clonotype was seen repeatedly, ten times or more. The chain recombines TRBV6-1 with TRBJ2-4; D unresolved. The V gene's germline CDR1 is MNHNS and CDR2 SASEGT. The V end lost 8 bases, the J end lost 2 bases, and 10 bases lay between the germline ends. The length of the CDR3 is 13 residues. CDR3 loop: CASVEPTKNIQYF. In DNA, the CDR3 is TGTGCCAGCGTCGAACCGACCAAAAACATTCAGTACTTC.

This clonotype was seen ten or more times. The gene calls are TRBV9 and TRBJ2-2; possible D gene TRBD1, 5 bases. CDR3 size: 12 residues. V shed 5 bases and J shed 6 bases, with 8 bases lying between them. CDR1 and CDR2 (germline): SGDLS, YYNGEE. CDR3: CASRGAPGELFF. DNA for the CDR3: TGTGCCAGCAGAGGGGCTCCCGGGGAGCTGTTTTTT.

This clonotype was detected many times. The genes are TRBV20-1 and TRBJ2-5; 7 bases align to TRBD2. There are 13 residues in the CDR3. The germline gives CDR1 DFQATT, CDR2 SNEGSKA (reference sequence). Trimming took 5 bases from V and 9 from J; bases not matched to a gene: 12. CDR3: CSALAHSGMSQYF. The CDR3 nucleotides read TGCAGTGCTCTTGCCCACAGCGGGATGTCCCAGTACTTC.

Only a few counts were recorded for this clonotype. The V call is TRBV20-1, the J call TRBJ2-5, with 7 bases fitting TRBD1. The germline V gene encodes CDR1 DFQATT and CDR2 SNEGSKA (reference sequence). V was clipped by 4 bases and J by 2 bases; unmatched bases: 1. The CDR3 is 12 residues long. The CDR3 DNA follows: TGCAGTGCTAAGGGACAGCAAGAGACCCAGTACTTC. It codes for CSAKGQQETQYF.

This clonotype appeared many times. The V and J genes are TRBV7-6 and TRBJ2-7; D gene ambiguous. V was cut by 2 bases and J by 6 bases, with 11 bases left in between. This CDR3 is built from 13 residues. Germline CDR1 is SGHVS and CDR2 is FNYEAQ. In DNA form, the CDR3 reads TGTGCCAGCAGCTTAAATGGGATGGGCGAGCAGTACTTC. It specifies CASSLNGMGEQYF.

This clonotype showed up many times. This chain links TRBV6-5 with TRBJ2-2; D might be TRBD1 or TRBD2, each matching 5 bases. The CDR3 totals 15 residues. The germline V gene encodes CDR1 MNHEY and CDR2 SVGAGI. V lost 6 bases, J lost 1 base, and 12 bases lay in between. As DNA, the CDR3 is TGTGCCAGCAGCCTCGGGACGGTGAACACCGGGGAGCTGTTTTTT. Translated, it gives CASSLGTVNTGELFF.

This clonotype was found many times. The rearrangement joins TRBV7-2 to TRBJ2-3; no firm D call. Per germline, CDR1 SGHTA and CDR2 FQGNSA. This CDR3 has 14 amino acids. The V and J ends lost 5 bases and 0 bases respectively, with 9 bases between them. CDR3 bases: TGTGCCAGCAGCACCCCGACTAGCACAGATACGCAGTATTTT. Translated: CASSTPTSTDTQYF.

In its sample, this clonotype was seen many times. The chain is built from TRBV20-1 and TRBJ2-5; the match to TRBD2 covers 9 bases. Germline CDR1 is DFQATT and CDR2 is SNEGSKA (reference sequence). Trimming took 0 bases from V and 4 from J; bases not matched to a gene: 12. This CDR3 contains 17 residues. The CDR3 region has the DNA TGCAGTGCTAGAGATCCCCGGCGGGGGGGCCGTGTAGAGACCCAGTACTTC. Amino acids: CSARDPRRGGRVETQYF.